This is a list of T cell receptor beta chains from one sample in a study of blood T cells in healthy people across ages. TCRdb re-called the 5' RACE reads through MiXCR, storing one row per CDR3 protein. The sample yields approximately 900,000 distinct CDR3 sequences, 25% to 30% seen once. This same sample was also part of a study on T cells of mothers and their children.

Specimen: blood. The origin of the receptors is a woman in her thirties or forties in good health. Both conserved end residues are trimmed from each CDR3.

J	V	CDR3
TRBJ1-4	TRBV25-1	ASSWWRGDGGLF
TRBJ2-5	TRBV29-1	SVEGRTTRGTRY
TRBJ2-2	TRBV5-1	ASSLALGSNTGELF
TRBJ2-5	TRBV7-9	ASSLPSMGLAEETQY
TRBJ2-3	TRBV20-1	SASPWDRDTDTQY
TRBJ2-4	TRBV21-1	ASCKGHQLGYIQY
TRBJ2-1	TRBV9	ASSVLSGEQF
TRBJ2-5	TRBV2	ASGSIPQGETQY
TRBJ2-5	TRBV7-2	ASRAGGAKTQY
TRBJ2-7	TRBV4-2	VSNQLLAGSSYEQY
TRBJ1-1	TRBV5-6	ANSFRQGLNTEAF
TRBJ2-3	TRBV20-1	SARDAGWLDTQY
TRBJ2-5	TRBV7-2	ASSRVYQETQY
TRBJ2-7	TRBV5-5	ASSSDRDLVYEQY
TRBJ1-2	TRBV20-1	SARLQGKETGASFGYT
TRBJ2-7	TRBV5-1	ASSPSWSSEQY
TRBJ1-2	TRBV7-2	ASSPSPDLYGYT
TRBJ2-6	TRBV20-1	SASLRDGANVLT
TRBJ2-7	TRBV28	ASSQVMVHEQY
TRBJ1-6	TRBV4-3	ASSSPGGGPLH
TRBJ1-1	TRBV28	ASSLWGGDGAHTEAF
TRBJ2-1	TRBV19	ASSPGGTGTGLYNEQF
TRBJ2-7	TRBV28	ASSEGVYEQY
TRBJ2-3	TRBV5-1	ASRRDRVKASASTDTQY
TRBJ2-5	TRBV7-6	ASSWGTDQETQY
TRBJ1-6	TRBV3-1	ASISTGINSPLH
TRBJ2-2	TRBV7-2	ASSLVGDNPTGELF
TRBJ2-3	TRBV20-1	SASGDTQY
TRBJ2-1	TRBV7-6	ASSLARSNEQF
TRBJ1-4	TRBV7-9	ASSLTGGAYEKLF
TRBJ2-1	TRBV11-2	ASSPPPWDEQF
TRBJ2-2	TRBV14	ASSQVPYTGELF
TRBJ2-5	TRBV29-1	SVVVRQAGTQY
TRBJ1-5	TRBV20-1	SAGGSNQPQH
.	TRBV19	ASKEAGERYEQY
TRBJ2-3	TRBV20-1	SARTQGRGTDTQY
TRBJ2-1	TRBV6-1	ASSLPKGGEISYNEQF
TRBJ2-1	TRBV4-2	ASSQLASHEQF
TRBJ1-6	TRBV9	ASSASGAYNSPLH
TRBJ2-7	TRBV29-1	SCGTGTYEQY
TRBJ2-7	TRBV20-1	SASVIPQLVRQTKQY
TRBJ1-5	TRBV20-1	SAKHRGQGNQPQH
TRBJ2-7	TRBV6-5	AGGMTGGPYEQY
.	TRBV7-2	ASSLAGFQETQF
TRBJ2-1	TRBV19	ASSPRDNSYNEQF
TRBJ1-1	TRBV20-1	SASPVQTANTEAF
TRBJ1-1	TRBV7-6	ASSPMDLNTEAF
TRBJ1-3	TRBV7-2	ASSLVGTGDSGNTIY